Shown below are 14 T cell receptor beta chains from a single sample sequenced in a study of blood T cell repertoires in COVID-19 (dated by TCRdb to 2020 to 2021). Library creation used the immunoSEQ multiplex PCR assay. TCRdb provides this immuneACCESS table in a form limited to in-frame rearrangements. Some clones are lacking; in checked studies, under half of them reflect an unresolved V gene, and why the rest are absent is not known. This sample comprises about 140,000 clones, 81% of them detected only once. The ten largest clonotypes hold 8.2% of the sample. Sequencing input: peripheral blood. These receptors came from a human donor in a cohort sampled during active COVID-19.

This chain connects TRBV19 to TRBJ2-3, with 8 bases aligning to TRBD1. Germline CDR1 is LNHDA and CDR2 is SQIVND (reference sequence). The V segment lost 5 bases and the J segment 6 bases; nucleotides outside the gene matches: 7. The length of the CDR3 is 14 residues. In DNA form, the CDR3 reads TGTGCCAGTAGTGTTAGGACAGGGCGGGATACGCAGTATTTT. Protein product: CASSVRTGRDTQYF.

This clone has just a few counts. This chain uses TRBV7-8 with TRBJ2-7; TRBD2 matches 7 bases. Per germline, CDR1 SGHVS and CDR2 FQNEAQ. This CDR3 comprises 15 residues. Germline trimming cut 8 bases from V and 1 base from J; bases unmatched to any gene: 11. CDR3 sequence reads: CASGNRRERSYEQYF. The CDR3 region has the DNA TGTGCCAGCGGCAATCGGCGGGAGAGATCCTACGAGCAGTACTTC. Drawing the rest from reference TRBV7-8 and TRBJ2-7, the complete variable domain is GAGVSQSPRYKVAKRGQDVALRCDPISGHVSLFWYQQALGQGPEFLTYFQNEAQLDKSGLPSDRFFAERPEGSVSTLKIQRTQQEDSAVYLCASGNRRERSYEQYFGPGTRLTVT.

The genes are TRBV7-9 and TRBJ2-7; D is perhaps TRBD2 (6 bases). The CDR3 sequence is 15 residues long. V shed 5 bases and J shed 2 bases, with 16 bases lying between them. Germline CDR1 SEHNR, CDR2 FQNEAQ (reference sequence). The CDR3 sequence: CASSDEERRAYEQYF. In DNA, the CDR3 is TGTGCCAGCAGCGATGAGGAGCGGAGGGCCTACGAGCAGTACTTC.

This sequence joins TRBV29-1 and TRBJ2-1, with TRBD2 as a possible D gene (6 bases). The CDR3 has 15 amino acids. The germline V gene has CDR1 SQVTM and CDR2 ANQGSEA. The V end lost 6 bases, the J end lost 5 bases, and 20 bases lay between the germline ends. In DNA, the CDR3 is TGCAGCGTAGGATATGAGACTAGTTTCGACAATGAGCAGTTCTTC. It encodes CSVGYETSFDNEQFF.

V gene TRBV6-5 combines with J gene TRBJ1-4, with TRBD1 matching over 10 bases. The germline V gene has CDR1 MNHEY and CDR2 SVGAGI. Trimming took 5 bases from V and 4 from J; bases not matched to a gene: 4. The CDR3 loop spans 15 amino acids. CDR3 nucleotides: TGTGCCAGCAGTCTCTGGACAGGGGGTAATGAAAAACTGTTTTTT. Translation: CASSLWTGGNEKLFF.

The chain is built from TRBV2 and TRBJ1-5, with D perhaps TRBD1 (6 bases). Germline CDR1 and CDR2: SNHLY and FYNNEI. Trimming shortened V by 8 bases and J by 6 bases, and 14 bases separated the two germline ends. The CDR3 extends over 13 amino acids. The CDR3 region is CASAGDEGQPQHF. The CDR3 bases are TGTGCCAGCGCAGGGGATGAAGGTCAGCCCCAGCATTTT. Full variable domain (missing parts from reference TRBV2 and TRBJ1-5): EPEVTQTPSHQVTQMGQEVILRCVPISNHLYFYWYRQILGQKVEFLVSFYNNEISEKSEIFDDQFSVERPDGSNFTLKIRSTKLEDSAMYFCASAGDEGQPQHFGDGTRLSIL.

This chain connects TRBV6-2 or TRBV6-3 to TRBJ2-7; 12 bases are shared with TRBD2. The germline CDR1 and CDR2 sequences are MNHEY and SVGEGT. The V and J ends lost 0 bases and 7 bases, in that order; junction bases with no gene match: 10. The CDR3 is 17 residues long. The chain's CDR3 is CASSYSVTSGRSGEQYF. CDR3 bases: TGTGCCAGCAGTTACTCGGTAACTAGCGGGAGGTCTGGTGAGCAGTACTTC.

This clone has a single count. The chain is built from TRBV23-1 and TRBJ1-1, with TRBD1 matching 9 bases. TRBV23-1 is an ORF for which the function is uncertain. The V segment lost 1 base and the J segment 4 bases; nucleotides outside the gene matches: 7. The CDR3 is made up of 16 amino acids. The CDR3 bases are TGCGCCAGCAGTCAATTGCCCCGGGACAGGGCCACTGAAGCTTTCTTT. This gives the protein CASSQLPRDRATEAFF.

This clone was seen only a few times. The CDR3 loop is CASSLFGTSGTGELFF. For the CDR3, the DNA is TGTGCCAGCAGTTTATTCGGGACTAGCGGCACCGGGGAGCTGTTTTTT. This chain links TRBV28 with TRBJ2-2; 11 positions match TRBD2. After removal of 1 base from V and 4 bases from J, the junction contained 2 bases not matched to a gene. The CDR3 is 16 residues long. Germline CDR1 and CDR2: MDHEN and SYDVKM. Full variable domain (rest looked up from reference TRBV28 and TRBJ2-2): DVKVTQSSRYLVKRTGEKVFLECVQDMDHENMFWYRQDPGLGLRLIYFSYDVKMKEKGDIPEGYSVSREKKERFSLILESASTNQTSMYLCASSLFGTSGTGELFFGEGSRLTVL.

This chain connects TRBV18 to TRBJ2-7; 14 nucleotides agree with TRBD2. The CDR3 sequence is 16 residues long. CDR1 and CDR2 (germline): KGHSH, LQKENI. J was trimmed by 7 bases and V by 3 bases; bases with no gene match: 8. The CDR3 bases are TGTGCCAGCTCACCCCGCCCGACTAGCGGGAGGGCAGAGCAGTACTTC. It translates to CASSPRPTSGRAEQYF.

The chain couples TRBV7-2 to TRBJ1-5, with a tentative D call TRBD1 (6 bases). The CDR3 spans 15 residues. Germline V gives CDR1 SGHTA, CDR2 FQGNSA. V lost 5 bases, J lost 11 bases, and 22 bases lay in between. CDR3 in amino acids: CASSPQGTPNKAQHF. The CDR3 coding sequence is TGTGCCAGCAGCCCACAGGGCACGCCCAACAAAGCCCAGCATTTT.

As to this clone: Other DNA sequences from this sample encode an identical CDR3 as well. The chain is built from TRBV28 and TRBJ2-7; D ambiguous. CDR1 and CDR2 (germline): MDHEN, SYDVKM. Trimming removed 0 bases from V and 0 bases from J, with 6 bases in between. CDR3 size: 14 residues. The CDR3 DNA is TGTGCCAGCAGTTTATGGGCTAGCTCCTACGAGCAGTACTTC. Residues: CASSLWASSYEQYF.

The chain carries TRBV11-2 and TRBJ2-3; 13 nucleotides agree with TRBD2. V was clipped by 0 bases and J by 6 bases; unmatched bases: 6. CDR1 is SGHAT and CDR2 is FQNNGV in the germline V gene. This CDR3 contains 17 residues. The chain's CDR3 is CASSLETGLAGRDTQYF. For the CDR3, the DNA is TGTGCCAGCAGCTTAGAAACGGGACTAGCGGGAAGGGATACGCAGTATTTT. Filled out from reference TRBV11-2 and TRBJ2-3, the complete variable domain reads EAGVAQSPRYKIIEKRQSVAFWCNPISGHATLYWYQQILGQGPKLLIQFQNNGVVDDSQLPKDRFSAERLKGVDSTLKIQPAKLEDSAVYLCASSLETGLAGRDTQYFGPGTRLTVL.

The rearrangement links TRBV7-8 to TRBJ2-3, with 9 nucleotides matching TRBD2. CDR3 length: 16 amino acids. The ends lost 2 bases at V and 3 bases at J; junction bases unmatched: 6. Per germline, CDR1 SGHVS and CDR2 FQNEAQ. CDR3 nucleotides: TGTGCCAGCAGCTTAAGGTCTAGCGGGGTTACAGATACGCAGTATTTT. This encodes CASSLRSSGVTDTQYF.